The clone carrying this T cell receptor (beta chain) came up a few times. Its specificity is unknown. The sample is drawn from a study of human T cells and chemical hapten exposure. At the level of the study: The scalp of each patient received a weekly diphenylcyclopropenone dose for the full roughly 25-week study. Notes on the study in general: Counts of TCRs above 1 in 1000 frequency stayed unchanged with DPC sensitization.

Time point: patch test 1, 2 weeks after DPC sensitization. Treatment defined: therapeutic diphenylcyclopropenone sensitization with weekly scalp DPC. Germline-derived CDR1 and CDR2 are MNHEY and SVGAGI. The CDR3 is 15 residues long. V dropped 6 bases and J dropped 4 bases, with 18 bases sitting between them. Separate cDNA molecules received unique molecular identifiers, which the library attached to them. TCRdb re-called the RACE reads through MiXCR, storing one row per CDR3 protein. The sample has some 340,000 distinct CDR3 sequences; roughly 6.9% are singletons. This TCR was recovered from a woman between 18 and 29 years old with alopecia areata. Some clones in this sample may be carry-over from other donors' samples. The sample was whole blood, taken in connection with sensitization to the hapten diphenylcyclopropenone (DPC). The rearrangement links TRBV6-5 to TRBJ1-2; D unclear. The CDR3 DNA reads as TGTGCCAGCAGGCAAAAGGTGGCAGAACCCTATGGCTACACCTTC. Protein sequence: CASRQKVAEPYGYTF.